The next 2 T cell receptor beta chains were all read from a single sample in a study of blood T cell repertoires in COVID-19. The assay was immunoSEQ multiplex PCR, and TCRdb's table has in-frame clones only and misses some. The sample yields 100,000 to 150,000 clones, approximately 88% seen once. Sequencing was done on a sample of peripheral blood. Every receptor here comes from a man aged 50 to 59 with acute or convalescent COVID-19.

CDR3 region: CASSPGTVTGELFF. CDR3 in DNA: TGTGCCAGCAGCCCCGGGACAGTCACCGGGGAGCTGTTTTTT. The rearrangement uses TRBV2 and TRBJ2-2, with TRBD1 matching 7 bases. The V and J ends lost 6 bases and 4 bases, in that order; junction bases with no gene match: 5. Germline V gene data show CDR1 as SNHLY and CDR2 as FYNNEI. This CDR3 has 14 amino acids.

This clone was seen only once. The V and J genes are TRBV6-4 and TRBJ2-2, with TRBD2 as a possible D gene (5 bases). This CDR3 has 14 residues. CDR1 and CDR2 (germline): MRHNA, SNTAGT. V gave up 2 bases and J gave up 8 bases, with 12 bases separating them. CDR3: CASSDGRGSGELFF. The CDR3 nucleotides are TGTGCCAGCAGTGACGGGCGAGGGTCAGGGGAGCTGTTTTTT.